The 8 T cell receptor beta chains listed next were all sequenced from one sample in a study of CD4 T cells in relation to SARS-CoV-2 and coronaviruses. TCRdb's table, derived via immunoSEQ multiplex PCR, lists solely in-frame clones and lacks some. The profile covers just over 35,000 clones, with 77% appearing a single time and around 20% taken by the ten largest. What these receptors recognize is not known. The sample taken for sequencing was memory CD4+ T cells from PBMCs, cultured in vitro. The receptors stem from an adult with COVID-19.

The chain joins TRBV27 to TRBJ2-7; D may correspond to TRBD1 or TRBD2 (6 bases each). The CDR3 consists of 16 residues. Looked up from germline, CDR1 is MNHEY and CDR2 is SMNVEV (reference sequence). V was trimmed by 2 bases and J by 2 bases, leaving 16 bases between them. The CDR3 is CASSLMGGASPYEQYF. In DNA form, the CDR3 reads TGTGCCAGCAGTTTAATGGGGGGCGCGTCTCCCTACGAGCAGTACTTC.

The gene calls are TRBV24-1 and TRBJ2-3, with TRBD1 as a possible D gene (6 bases). Trimming took 7 bases from V and 2 from J, leaving 18 bases between them. Germline V gene lookup returns CDR1 KGHDR and CDR2 SFDVKD. The CDR3 contains 16 residues. The CDR3 DNA sequence: TGTGCCACCAGAGAAGCCGGACAGAGCACCACAGATACGCAGTATTTT. This codes for CATREAGQSTTDTQYF.

This chain links TRBV19 with TRBJ2-2; the match to TRBD2 covers 7 bases. V gave up 1 base and J gave up 5 bases; unmatched junction bases: 1. This CDR3 spans 14 amino acids. Per the germline V gene, CDR1 is LNHDA and CDR2 is SQIVND (reference sequence). The CDR3 loop is CASSIVGGTGELFF. The DNA for the CDR3 is TGTGCCAGTAGTATAGTCGGGGGGACCGGGGAGCTGTTTTTT.

There are a few counts of this clone. The chain employs TRBV6-1 and TRBJ1-2; D might be TRBD1 (5 bases). CDR1 is MNHNS and CDR2 is SASEGT in the germline V gene. CDR3 length: 13 amino acids. V lost 3 bases and J lost 6, with 11 bases in between. The CDR3 coding sequence is TGTGCCAGCAGTGATCCAGGGTATGATGGCTACACCTTC. Amino acids: CASSDPGYDGYTF.

V usage is TRBV5-1 and J usage is TRBJ1-6; unclear D gene. Germline V CDR1 and CDR2: SGHRS, YFSETQ. This CDR3 comprises 15 residues. V was cut by 0 bases and J by 7 bases, with 11 bases left in between. The CDR3 DNA is TGCGCCAGCAGCTTGGACGCGGGGAACAATTCACCCCTCCACTTT. It is translated as CASSLDAGNNSPLHF.

This chain joins TRBV27 and TRBJ1-2; maybe TRBD1 (5 bases). The CDR3 consists of 12 residues. Trimming took off 6 bases at V and 4 bases at J, with 9 bases between the two ends. CDR1 and CDR2 from the germline V gene are MNHEY and SMNVEV (reference sequence). The CDR3 reads CASRGGVYGYTF. DNA for the CDR3: TGTGCCAGCAGGGGGGGAGTCTATGGCTACACCTTC.

This chain uses TRBV19 with TRBJ1-2; D perhaps matches TRBD1 (5 bases). CDR3 length equals 14 residues. The germline V and J ends were trimmed by 5 bases and 2 bases, with 12 bases remaining between them. CDR1 is LNHDA, CDR2 SQIVND, per germline (reference sequence). Here the CDR3 reads CASSQNRFNYGYTF. CDR3 nucleotides: TGTGCCAGTAGTCAAAACAGGTTCAACTATGGCTACACCTTC.

V is TRBV11-2 and J is TRBJ2-5, with 14 positions matching TRBD2. This CDR3 has 19 amino acids. Unmatched junction bases numbered 15, after V lost 4 bases and J lost 5 bases. Per germline, CDR1 SGHAT and CDR2 FQNNGV. This chain's CDR3 is CASSSGTSGRGGRGETQYF. For the CDR3, the DNA is TGTGCCAGCAGCTCCGGGACTAGCGGGAGAGGAGGTCGTGGGGAGACCCAGTACTTC.